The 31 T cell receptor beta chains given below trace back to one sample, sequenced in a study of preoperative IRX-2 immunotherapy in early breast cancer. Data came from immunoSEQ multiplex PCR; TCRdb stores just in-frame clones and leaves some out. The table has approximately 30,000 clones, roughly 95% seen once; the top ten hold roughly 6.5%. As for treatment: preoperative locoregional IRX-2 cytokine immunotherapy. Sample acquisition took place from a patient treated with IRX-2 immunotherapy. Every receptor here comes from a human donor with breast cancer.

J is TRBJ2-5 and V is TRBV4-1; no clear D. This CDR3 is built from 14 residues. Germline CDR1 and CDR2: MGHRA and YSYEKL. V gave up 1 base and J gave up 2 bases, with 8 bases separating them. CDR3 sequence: CASSQASLQETQYF. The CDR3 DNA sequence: TGCGCCAGCAGCCAAGCGAGCCTACAAGAGACCCAGTACTTC.

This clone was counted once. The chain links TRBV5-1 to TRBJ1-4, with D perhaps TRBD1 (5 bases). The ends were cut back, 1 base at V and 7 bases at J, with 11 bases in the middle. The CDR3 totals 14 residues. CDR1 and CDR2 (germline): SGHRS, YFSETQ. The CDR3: CASSLLRGGEKLFF. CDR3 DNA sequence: TGCGCCAGCAGCTTGTTGAGGGGAGGTGAAAAACTGTTTTTT.

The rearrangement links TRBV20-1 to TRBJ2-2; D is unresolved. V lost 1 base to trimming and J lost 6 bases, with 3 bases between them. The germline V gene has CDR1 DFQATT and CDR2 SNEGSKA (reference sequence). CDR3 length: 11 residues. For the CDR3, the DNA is TGCAGTGCTAGAGGGTCCGGGGAGCTGTTTTTT. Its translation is CSARGSGELFF.

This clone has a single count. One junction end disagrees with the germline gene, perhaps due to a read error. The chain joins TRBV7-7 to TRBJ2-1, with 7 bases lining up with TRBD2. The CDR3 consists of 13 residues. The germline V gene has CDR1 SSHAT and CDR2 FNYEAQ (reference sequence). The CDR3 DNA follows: TGTGCTAGCAGCATGACCCGGGGGGATGAGCAGTTCTTC. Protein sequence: CASSMTRGDEQFF.

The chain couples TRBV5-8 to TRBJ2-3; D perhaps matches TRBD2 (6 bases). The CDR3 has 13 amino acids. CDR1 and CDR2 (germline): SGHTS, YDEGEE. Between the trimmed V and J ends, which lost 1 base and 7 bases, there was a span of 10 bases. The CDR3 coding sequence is TGTGCCAGCAGCTTGACTAGCTCTAATACGCAGTATTTT. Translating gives CASSLTSSNTQYF.

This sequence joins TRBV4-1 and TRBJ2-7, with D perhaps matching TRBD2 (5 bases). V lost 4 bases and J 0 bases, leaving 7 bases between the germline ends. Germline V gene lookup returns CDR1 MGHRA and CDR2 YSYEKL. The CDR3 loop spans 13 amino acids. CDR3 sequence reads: CASSPGVSYEQYF. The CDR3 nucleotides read TGCGCCAGCAGCCCCGGGGTCTCCTACGAGCAGTACTTC.

The CDR3 DNA is TGTGCCAGCAGCCCGGGACTAGCGGGAGTAAATGAGCAGTTCTTC. Encoded protein: CASSPGLAGVNEQFF. The rearrangement links TRBV7-3 to TRBJ2-1, with 14 positions matching TRBD2. Germline V lookup: CDR1 SGHTA, CDR2 FQGTGA. The CDR3 extends over 15 amino acids. Germline trimming cut 5 bases from V and 7 bases from J; bases unmatched to any gene: 4.

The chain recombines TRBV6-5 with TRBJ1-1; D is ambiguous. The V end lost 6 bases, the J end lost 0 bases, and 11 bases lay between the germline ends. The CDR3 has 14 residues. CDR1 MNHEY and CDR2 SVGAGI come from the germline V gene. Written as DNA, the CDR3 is TGTGCCAGCAGCAATCCCCCGGTGAACACTGAAGCTTTCTTT. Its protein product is CASSNPPVNTEAFF.

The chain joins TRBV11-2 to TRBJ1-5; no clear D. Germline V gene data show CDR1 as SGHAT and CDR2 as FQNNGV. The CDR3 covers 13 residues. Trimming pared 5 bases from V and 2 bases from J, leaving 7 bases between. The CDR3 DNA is TGTGCCAGCAGCCCATGGGGCAATCAGCCCCAGCATTTT. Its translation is CASSPWGNQPQHF. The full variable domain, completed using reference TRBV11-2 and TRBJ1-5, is EAGVAQSPRYKIIEKRQSVAFWCNPISGHATLYWYQQILGQGPKLLIQFQNNGVVDDSQLPKDRFSAERLKGVDSTLKIQPAKLEDSAVYLCASSPWGNQPQHFGDGTRLSIL.

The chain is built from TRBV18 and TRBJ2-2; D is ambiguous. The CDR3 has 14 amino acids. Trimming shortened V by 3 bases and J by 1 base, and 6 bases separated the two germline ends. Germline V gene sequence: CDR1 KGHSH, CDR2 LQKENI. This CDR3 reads CASSPSMNTGELFF. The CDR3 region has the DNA TGTGCCAGCTCACCCAGCATGAACACCGGGGAGCTGTTTTTT.

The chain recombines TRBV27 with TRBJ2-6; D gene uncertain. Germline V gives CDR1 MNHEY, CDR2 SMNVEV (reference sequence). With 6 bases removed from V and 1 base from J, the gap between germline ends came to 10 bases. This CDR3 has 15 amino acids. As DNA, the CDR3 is TGTGCCAGCAGCCGTCAGGCTTCTGGGGCCAACGTCCTGACTTTC. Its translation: CASSRQASGANVLTF.

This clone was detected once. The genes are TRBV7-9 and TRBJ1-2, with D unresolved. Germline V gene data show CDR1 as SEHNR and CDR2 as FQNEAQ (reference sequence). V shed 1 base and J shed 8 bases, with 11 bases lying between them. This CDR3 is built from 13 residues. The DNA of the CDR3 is TGTGCCAGCAGCTTAGGAGGGATCCGGGGCTACACCTTC. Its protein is CASSLGGIRGYTF. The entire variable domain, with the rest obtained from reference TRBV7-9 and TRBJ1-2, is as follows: DTGVSQNPRHKITKRGQNVTFRCDPISEHNRLYWYRQTLGQGPEFLTYFQNEAQLEKSRLLSDRFSAERPKGSFSTLEIQRTEQGDSAMYLCASSLGGIRGYTFGSGTRLTVV.

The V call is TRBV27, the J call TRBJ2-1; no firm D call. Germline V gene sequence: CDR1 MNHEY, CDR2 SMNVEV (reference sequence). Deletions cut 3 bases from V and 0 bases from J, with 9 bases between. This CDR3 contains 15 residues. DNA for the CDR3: TGTGCCAGCAGTTTCATATCCGGCTCCTACAATGAGCAGTTCTTC. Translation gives CASSFISGSYNEQFF.

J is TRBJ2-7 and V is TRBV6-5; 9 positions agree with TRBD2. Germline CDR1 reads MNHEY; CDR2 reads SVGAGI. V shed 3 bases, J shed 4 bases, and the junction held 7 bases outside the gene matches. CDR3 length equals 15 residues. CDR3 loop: CASSYPGLADYEQYF. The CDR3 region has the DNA TGTGCCAGCAGTTATCCGGGACTAGCAGATTACGAGCAGTACTTC.

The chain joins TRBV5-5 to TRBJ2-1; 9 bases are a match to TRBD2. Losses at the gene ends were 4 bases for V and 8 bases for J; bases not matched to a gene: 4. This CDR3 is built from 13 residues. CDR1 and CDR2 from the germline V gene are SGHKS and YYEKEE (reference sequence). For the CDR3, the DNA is TGTGCCAGCAGCCCTCGACTAGCGGATGAGCAGTTCTTC. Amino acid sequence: CASSPRLADEQFF.

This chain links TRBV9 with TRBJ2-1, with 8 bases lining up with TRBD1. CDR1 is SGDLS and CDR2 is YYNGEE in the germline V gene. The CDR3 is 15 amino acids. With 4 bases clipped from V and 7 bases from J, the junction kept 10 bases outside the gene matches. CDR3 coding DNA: TGTGCCAGCAGCCTCCGGACAGGGTGGGGTAATGAGCAGTTCTTC. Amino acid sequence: CASSLRTGWGNEQFF.

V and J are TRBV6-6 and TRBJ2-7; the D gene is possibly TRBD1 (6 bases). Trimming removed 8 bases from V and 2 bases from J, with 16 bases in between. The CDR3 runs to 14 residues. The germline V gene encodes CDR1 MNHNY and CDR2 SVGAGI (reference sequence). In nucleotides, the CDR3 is TGTGCCAGCGAAGCAGGGGACAATACCTACGAGCAGTACTTC. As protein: CASEAGDNTYEQYF.

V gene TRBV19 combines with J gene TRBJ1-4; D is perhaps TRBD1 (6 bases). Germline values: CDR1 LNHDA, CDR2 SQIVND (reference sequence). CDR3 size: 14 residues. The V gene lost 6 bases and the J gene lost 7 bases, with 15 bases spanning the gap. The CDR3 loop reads CASSYDRRGEKLFF. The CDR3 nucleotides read TGTGCCAGTAGCTATGACAGGAGAGGTGAAAAACTGTTTTTT.

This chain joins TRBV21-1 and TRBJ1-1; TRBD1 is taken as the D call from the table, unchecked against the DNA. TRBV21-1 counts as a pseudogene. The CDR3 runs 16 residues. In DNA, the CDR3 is TGTGCCAGCAGCAAGATTTCAGGGTTCATGAACACTGAAGCTTTCTTT. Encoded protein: CASSKISGFMNTEAFF.

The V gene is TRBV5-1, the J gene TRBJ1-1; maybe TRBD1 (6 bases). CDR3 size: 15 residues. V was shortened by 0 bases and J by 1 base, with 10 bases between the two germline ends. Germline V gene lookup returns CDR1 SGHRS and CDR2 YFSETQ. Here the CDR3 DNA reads TGCGCCAGCAGCTTGGGGGGGACATCGAACACTGAAGCTTTCTTT. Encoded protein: CASSLGGTSNTEAFF.

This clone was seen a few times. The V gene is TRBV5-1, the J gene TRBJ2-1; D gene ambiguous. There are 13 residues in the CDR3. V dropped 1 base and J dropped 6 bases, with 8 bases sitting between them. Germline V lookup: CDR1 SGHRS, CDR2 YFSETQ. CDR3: CASSLLNPNEQFF. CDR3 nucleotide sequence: TGCGCCAGCAGCTTGCTGAATCCCAATGAGCAGTTCTTC.

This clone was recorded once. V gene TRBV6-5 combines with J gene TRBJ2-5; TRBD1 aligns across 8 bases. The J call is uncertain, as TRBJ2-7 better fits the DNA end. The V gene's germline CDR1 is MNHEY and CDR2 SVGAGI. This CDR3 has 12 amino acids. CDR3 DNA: TGTGCCACCTCACAGGGGGCCTACGAGCAGTACTTC. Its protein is CATSQGAYEQYF.

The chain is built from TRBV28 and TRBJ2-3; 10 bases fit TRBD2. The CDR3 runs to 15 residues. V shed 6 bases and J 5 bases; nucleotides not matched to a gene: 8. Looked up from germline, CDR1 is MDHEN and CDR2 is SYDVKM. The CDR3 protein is CASSIRLAGIDTQYF. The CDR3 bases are TGTGCCAGCAGCATTCGACTAGCGGGTATAGATACGCAGTATTTT.

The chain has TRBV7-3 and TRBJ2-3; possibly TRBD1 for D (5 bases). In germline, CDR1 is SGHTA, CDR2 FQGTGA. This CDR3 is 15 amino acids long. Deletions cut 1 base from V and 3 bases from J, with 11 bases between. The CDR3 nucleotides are TGTGCCAGCAGCTTAAGGTATCAGGGAACAGATACGCAGTATTTT. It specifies CASSLRYQGTDTQYF.

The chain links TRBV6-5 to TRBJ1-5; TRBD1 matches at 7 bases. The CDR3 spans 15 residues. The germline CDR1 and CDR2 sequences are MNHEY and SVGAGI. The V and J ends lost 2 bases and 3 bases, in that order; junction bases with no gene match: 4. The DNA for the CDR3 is TGTGCCAGCAGTTACACGGGACAGTTCAATCAGCCCCAGCATTTT. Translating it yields CASSYTGQFNQPQHF.

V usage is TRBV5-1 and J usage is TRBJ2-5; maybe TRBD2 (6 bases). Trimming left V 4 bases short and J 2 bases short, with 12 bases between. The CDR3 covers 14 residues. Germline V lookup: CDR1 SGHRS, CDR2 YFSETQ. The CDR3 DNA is TGCGCCAGCAGCCCCAGGAGCGGGCAAGAGACCCAGTACTTC. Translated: CASSPRSGQETQYF.

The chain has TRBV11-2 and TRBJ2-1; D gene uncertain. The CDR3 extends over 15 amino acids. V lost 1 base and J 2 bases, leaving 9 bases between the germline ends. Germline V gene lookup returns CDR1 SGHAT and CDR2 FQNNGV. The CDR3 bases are TGTGCCAGCAGCTTAGCGCTCCACCCCTACAATGAGCAGTTCTTC. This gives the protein CASSLALHPYNEQFF.

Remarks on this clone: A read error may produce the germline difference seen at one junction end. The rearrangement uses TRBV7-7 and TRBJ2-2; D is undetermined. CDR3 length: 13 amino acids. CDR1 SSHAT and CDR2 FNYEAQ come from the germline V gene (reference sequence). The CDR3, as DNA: TGTGCTAGCAGCCCAAAAGGCACCGGGGAGCTGTTTTTT. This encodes CASSPKGTGELFF.

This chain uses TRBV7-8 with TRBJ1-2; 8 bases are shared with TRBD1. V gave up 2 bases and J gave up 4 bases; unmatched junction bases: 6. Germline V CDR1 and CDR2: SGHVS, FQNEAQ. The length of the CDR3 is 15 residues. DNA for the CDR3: TGTGCCAGCAGCTTAAGGGACAGGCCCCGCTATGGCTACACCTTC. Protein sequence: CASSLRDRPRYGYTF.

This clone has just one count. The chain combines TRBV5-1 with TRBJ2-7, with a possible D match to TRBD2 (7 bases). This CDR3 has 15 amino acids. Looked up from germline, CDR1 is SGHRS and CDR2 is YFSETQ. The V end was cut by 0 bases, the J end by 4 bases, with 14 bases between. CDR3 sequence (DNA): TGCGCCAGCAGCTTGGGTCCCGAGGGGGGGTACGAGCAGTACTTC. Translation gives CASSLGPEGGYEQYF.

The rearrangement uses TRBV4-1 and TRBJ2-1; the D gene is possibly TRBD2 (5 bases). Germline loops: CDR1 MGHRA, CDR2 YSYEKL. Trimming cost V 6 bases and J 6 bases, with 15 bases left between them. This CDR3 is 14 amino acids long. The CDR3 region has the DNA TGCGCCAGCAGGGTTGTTGAAAGCGGCAATGAGCAGTTCTTC. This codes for CASRVVESGNEQFF.